A selection of T cell receptor beta chains follows, all from one sample in a study of human T cells and chemical hapten exposure. Using its own MiXCR run on the RACE reads, TCRdb lists one record per CDR3 protein. The sample contains under 450,000 distinct CDR3 sequences, 4.8% of which appear only once. The source was whole blood, collected in connection with sensitization to the hapten diphenylcyclopropenone (DPC). The receptors here all came from a woman aged 45-65 years with alopecia areata. Some clones in this sample may be carry-over from other donors' samples. Each CDR3 is given with its conserved first and last residue. The D gene is left open where the match is weak. Clone sizes are given selectively: once, few, many, or a class where the clone is expanded.

cdr3_length d_call j_call v_call clone_size cdr3_aa
13 - TRBJ2-3 TRBV7-2 - CASSYGFPDTQYF
15 - TRBJ1-1 TRBV12-3/TRBV12-4 many CASSFPDRGGTEAFF
13 - TRBJ2-3 TRBV7-9 few CASSPYATDTQYF
17 - TRBJ1-5 TRBV28 many CASLGFGAGEGNQPQHF
16 - TRBJ2-3 TRBV7-8 many CASSLVTGRSTDTQYF
16 - TRBJ1-1 TRBV5-1 few CASSATVGALNTEAFF
16 - TRBJ2-7 TRBV4-3 - CASSQESPYRVYEQYF
13 - TRBJ1-5 TRBV29-1 many CSVGEGDRQPQHF
16 - TRBJ2-4 TRBV23-1 many CATLKHGPRRRNIQYF
13 - TRBJ1-4 TRBV15 few CATSGRSFAKLFF
14 - TRBJ2-3 TRBV24-1 few CATANSGSTDTQYF
15 TRBD1 TRBJ1-1 TRBV5-1 many CASSLDRGPNTEAFF
14 - TRBJ2-6 TRBV5-1 many CASRSGAGANVLTF
13 TRBD1 TRBJ2-4 TRBV7-3 many CASSMGQANIQYF
16 TRBD1 TRBJ1-1 TRBV19 few CATQGQGSKGSTEAFF
16 TRBD1 TRBJ2-2 TRBV5-6 many CASSFGDRGLSGELFF
13 - TRBJ1-2 TRBV20-1 many CSAPDMINYGYTF
15 TRBD1 TRBJ2-3 TRBV29-1 many CSARIPGQGLDTQYF
13 - TRBJ2-3 TRBV24-1 - CATSEQGQDTQYF
12 - TRBJ2-3 TRBV6-1 few CASTPPTDTQYF
15 TRBD1 TRBJ2-3 TRBV29-1 many CSASPGQGATDTQYF
15 - TRBJ2-7 TRBV18 many CASSPLQGGPYEQYF
11 - TRBJ1-2 TRBV21-1 many CASTPPHGYTF
13 TRBD1 TRBJ1-6 TRBV10-2 few CASSPGQGLPLHF
16 TRBD2 TRBJ2-3 TRBV27 few CASSSIAGSFPDTQYF
15 - TRBJ1-6 TRBV5-1 many CASSRQAGGNSPLHF